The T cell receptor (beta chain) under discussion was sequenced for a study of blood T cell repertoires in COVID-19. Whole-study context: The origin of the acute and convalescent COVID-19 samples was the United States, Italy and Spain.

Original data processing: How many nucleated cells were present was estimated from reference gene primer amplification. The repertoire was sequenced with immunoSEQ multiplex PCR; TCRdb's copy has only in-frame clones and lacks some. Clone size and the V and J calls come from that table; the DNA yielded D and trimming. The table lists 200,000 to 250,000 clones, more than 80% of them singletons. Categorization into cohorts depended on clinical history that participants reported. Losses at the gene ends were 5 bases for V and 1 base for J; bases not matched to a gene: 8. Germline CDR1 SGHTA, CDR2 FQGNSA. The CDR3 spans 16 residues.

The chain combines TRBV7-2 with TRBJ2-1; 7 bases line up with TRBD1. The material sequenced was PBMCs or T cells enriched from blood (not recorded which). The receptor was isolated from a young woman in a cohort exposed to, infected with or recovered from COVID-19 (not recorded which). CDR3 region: CASSPRDRESYNEQFF. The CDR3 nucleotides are TGTGCCAGCAGCCCCCGGGACAGAGAATCCTACAATGAGCAGTTCTTC. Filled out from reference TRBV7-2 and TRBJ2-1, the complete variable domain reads GAGVSQSPSNKVTEKGKDVELRCDPISGHTALYWYRQSLGQGLEFLIYFQGNSAPDKSGLPSDRFSAERTGGSVSTLTIQRTQQEDSAVYLCASSPRDRESYNEQFFGPGTRLTVL.